The clone carrying this TCR beta chain was observed a handful of times. This specimen belongs to a study of T cells in Graves' hyperthyroidism and ophthalmopathy. Amplified TCR beta CDR3 regions derived from RNA transcripts. First-round RT-PCR targeting the TCR CDR3 was performed with the HTBI primer set. TCRdb re-analysed the multiplex PCR reads in MiXCR, keeping a single row per CDR3 protein. Of approximately 640,000 distinct CDR3 sequences listed, just under 45% are singletons. The CDR3 spans 15 residues. The V gene's germline CDR1 is KGHSY and CDR2 FQNENV. V shed 5 bases and J shed 5 bases, with 15 bases lying between them.

The sequence was collected from an adult man with Graves' disease, either hyperthyroidism or ophthalmopathy (not recorded which). V gene TRBV16 combines with J gene TRBJ1-4; D gene uncertain. Sequencing used peripheral blood or thyroid tissue (not recorded which). The CDR3 loop is CASSFSSTDNEKLFF. The CDR3 DNA reads as TGTGCCAGCAGCTTCTCCTCGACGGACAATGAAAAACTGTTTTTT.